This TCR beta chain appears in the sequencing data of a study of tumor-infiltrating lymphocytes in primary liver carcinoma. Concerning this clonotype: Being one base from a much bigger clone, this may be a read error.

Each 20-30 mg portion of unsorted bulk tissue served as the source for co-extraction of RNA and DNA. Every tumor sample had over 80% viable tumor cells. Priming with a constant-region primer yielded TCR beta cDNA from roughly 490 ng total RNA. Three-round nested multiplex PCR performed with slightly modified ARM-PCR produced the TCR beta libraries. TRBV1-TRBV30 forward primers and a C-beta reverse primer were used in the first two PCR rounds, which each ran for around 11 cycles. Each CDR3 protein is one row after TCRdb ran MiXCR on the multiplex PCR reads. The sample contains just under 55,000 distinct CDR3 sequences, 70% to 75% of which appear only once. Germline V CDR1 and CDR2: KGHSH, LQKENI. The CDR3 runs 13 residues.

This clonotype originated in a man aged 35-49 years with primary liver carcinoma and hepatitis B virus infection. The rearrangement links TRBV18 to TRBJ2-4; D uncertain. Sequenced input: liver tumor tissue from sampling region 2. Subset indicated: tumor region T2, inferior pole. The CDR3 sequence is CASPPLAKNIQYF. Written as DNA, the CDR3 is TGTGCCAGCCCACCACTAGCCAAAAACATTCAGTACTTC.